This TCR beta chain was identified in a study of T cell repertoires in cytomegalovirus infection. Study-wide results and limits: HLA-C-restricted, CMV-specific TCR beta clonotypes were dominant ex vivo.

From the reads, TCRdb called clonotypes with MiXCR, one entry per CDR3 protein. The sample has about 830,000 distinct CDR3 sequences; 30% to 35% are singletons. In its sample, this clonotype was seen a few times. As yet, its antigen is unknown. The CDR3 spans 15 residues. With 4 bases removed from V and 7 bases from J, the gap between germline ends came to 20 bases. Germline V CDR1 and CDR2: SGHNT, YYREEE (reference sequence). The chain uses TRBV5-4 and TRBJ2-5, with no clear D. This sequence was found in a human donor in good health (CMV status not recorded). Some clones in this sample may be carry-over from other donors' samples. This specimen consisted of cultured CD8+ T cells from PBMCs, obtained from culture after CMV antigen stimulation. CDR3 bases: TGTGCCAGCAGCACCAAAGCCAGTCCTGCCGCGACCCAGTACTTC. Protein product: CASSTKASPAATQYF.